The 7 T cell receptor beta chains below come from one sample, sequenced in a study of early stage breast cancer tumors. Clones were read by immunoSEQ multiplex PCR, and TCRdb kept only the in-frame ones, dropping some. The data contain about 19,000 clones, 80% to 90% of them singletons. Sequencing input: blood. These TCRs come from a person aged 65 to 79 with breast cancer.

J is TRBJ2-1 and V is TRBV7-8; the match to TRBD2 covers 8 bases. Germline V gene data show CDR1 as SGHVS and CDR2 as FQNEAQ. V trimming: 5 bases; J trimming: 9 bases; junction bases outside the gene matches: 3. The CDR3 consists of 12 residues. Written as DNA, the CDR3 is TGTGCCAGCAGCCAGCGGGGGTTTGAGCAGTTCTTC. It translates to CASSQRGFEQFF.

The chain carries TRBV2 and TRBJ1-5; TRBD1 matches 7 bases. Germline V CDR1 and CDR2: SNHLY, FYNNEI. This CDR3 comprises 15 residues. The junction had 4 bases not matched to a gene; V was cut back by 4 bases and J by 1 base. The CDR3 loop is CASSGRGFSNQPQHF. The CDR3 DNA reads as TGTGCCAGCAGTGGCAGGGGGTTCAGCAATCAGCCCCAGCATTTT. Variable domain in full (rest from reference TRBV2 and TRBJ1-5): EPEVTQTPSHQVTQMGQEVILRCVPISNHLYFYWYRQILGQKVEFLVSFYNNEISEKSEIFDDQFSVERPDGSNFTLKIRSTKLEDSAMYFCASSGRGFSNQPQHFGDGTRLSIL.

The chain carries TRBV6-5 and TRBJ2-6; D possibly corresponds to TRBD1 (5 bases). The ends were cut back, 2 bases at V and 2 bases at J, with 10 bases in the middle. Germline CDR1 is MNHEY and CDR2 is SVGAGI. CDR3 length equals 16 residues. CDR3 residues: CASSYRARAGANVLTF. The CDR3 nucleotides are TGTGCCAGCAGTTACAGGGCCAGGGCTGGGGCCAACGTCCTGACTTTC.

The V and J genes are TRBV2 and TRBJ1-1, with D maybe TRBD1 (6 bases). V shed 7 bases and J shed 5 bases, with 11 bases lying between them. The germline gives CDR1 SNHLY, CDR2 FYNNEI. The CDR3 runs to 12 residues. The CDR3 is CASKDSFTEAFF. The DNA of the CDR3 is TGTGCCAGCAAGGACAGCTTTACTGAAGCTTTCTTT.

The V gene is TRBV7-3, the J gene TRBJ1-2; 8 bases align to TRBD1. Unmatched junction bases numbered 11, after V lost 4 bases and J lost 7 bases. Germline CDR1 reads SGHTA; CDR2 reads FQGTGA. The CDR3 contains 15 residues. The CDR3 DNA sequence: TGTGCCAGCAGCTCCGTCGGCCAGGGGGCGTTTGGCTACACCTTC. Translation: CASSSVGQGAFGYTF. Filled out from reference TRBV7-3 and TRBJ1-2, the complete variable domain reads GAGVSQTPSNKVTEKGKYVELRCDPISGHTALYWYRQSLGQGPEFLIYFQGTGAADDSGLPNDRFFAVRPEGSVSTLKIQRTERGDSAVYLCASSSVGQGAFGYTFGSGTRLTVV.

This chain links TRBV14 with TRBJ2-1; D is undetermined. The CDR3 sequence is 11 residues long. From germline, CDR1 is SGHDN and CDR2 FVKESK. The ends were cut back, 3 bases at V and 7 bases at J, with 4 bases in the middle. CDR3 protein: CASSHRNEQFF. The CDR3 nucleotides read TGTGCCAGCAGCCACAGGAATGAGCAGTTCTTC.

In this sample, this clone turned up a few times. This CDR3 reads CATADRSNSPLHF. The DNA for the CDR3 is TGTGCCACCGCGGACAGGTCGAATTCACCCCTCCACTTT. This chain links TRBV6-5 with TRBJ1-6; 7 positions agree with TRBD1. The J segment lost 7 bases and the V segment lost 10 bases, leaving 7 bases of the junction unmatched. This CDR3 comprises 13 residues. From germline, CDR1 is MNHEY and CDR2 SVGAGI.